This note documents a single T cell receptor (beta chain) sequence. The sample comes from a study of T-cell memory formation after mild COVID-19. TCRdb analysed the 5' RACE reads with MiXCR anew, one entry per CDR3 protein. The table has roughly 380,000 distinct CDR3 sequences, 25% to 30% seen once; the top ten hold approximately 13%. The CDR3 contains 14 residues. The germline V and J ends were trimmed by 2 bases and 2 bases, with 11 bases remaining between them. Germline V gene data show CDR1 as SGHKS and CDR2 as YYEKEE (reference sequence). Source material: PBMCs or a T cell subset sorted from them (not recorded which). This chain connects TRBV5-5 to TRBJ2-7; D unresolved. The source is an adult woman who had mild COVID-19 (a few samples of this study predate the infection). Cell type and time point are not known. CDR3 sequence reads: CASSLRMVPYEQYF. The CDR3 nucleotides are TGTGCCAGCAGCTTACGCATGGTCCCCTACGAGCAGTACTTC.